This passage covers 8 T cell receptor beta chains from one sample sequenced in a study of shared clonotypes between healthy human individuals. TCRdb keeps only in-frame clones here, not all; method: immunoSEQ multiplex PCR. The sample includes fewer than 3 million clones, 80% to 95% of them seen just once. Sequencing used naive CD4+ T cells from PBMCs. Described subset: CD45RA+ positively selected. Source of these receptors: a young man in good health. Some clones in this sample may be carry-over from other donors' samples.

V gene TRBV7-9 combines with J gene TRBJ2-1; the D is unclear. Trimming cost V 4 bases and J 10 bases, with 14 bases left between them. Germline CDR1 SEHNR, CDR2 FQNEAQ (reference sequence). The CDR3 is 13 residues long. CDR3 bases: TGTGCCAGCAGCTCCCCTGGGTTTCGGGAGCAGTTCTTC. Translated: CASSSPGFREQFF.

The CDR3 DNA reads as TGTGCCAGCAGCTTGGGACTAGCGGGCCCCAATGAGCAGTTCTTC. Its protein is CASSLGLAGPNEQFF. J is TRBJ2-1 and V is TRBV7-2, with TRBD2 matching 12 bases. The CDR3 covers 15 residues. J was trimmed by 6 bases and V by 3 bases; bases with no gene match: 3. Germline V gives CDR1 SGHTA, CDR2 FQGNSA.

The rearrangement links TRBV28 to TRBJ2-7; perhaps TRBD1 as D (6 bases). Germline CDR1 reads MDHEN; CDR2 reads SYDVKM. This CDR3 spans 12 amino acids. V dropped 10 bases and J dropped 2 bases, with 12 bases sitting between them. CDR3 sequence reads: CATLRGTYEQYF. The CDR3 nucleotides read TGTGCCACCCTGAGGGGGACCTACGAGCAGTACTTC.

This clone was recorded only once. V gene TRBV4-1 combines with J gene TRBJ2-2; 8 nucleotides match TRBD1. CDR3 size: 17 residues. CDR1 and CDR2 (germline): MGHRA, YSYEKL. The ends lost 0 bases at V and 7 bases at J; junction bases unmatched: 10. CDR3 DNA: TGCGCCAGCAGCCAAGATGGTTTCAGGGGGCGTGTCGGGGAGCTGTTTTTT. Protein product: CASSQDGFRGRVGELFF.

The CDR3 bases are TGTGCCAGCTCACCGATTCTCTACGACAGGGGAGGGGTATACGAGCAGTACTTC. It codes for CASSPILYDRGGVYEQYF. The chain combines TRBV18 with TRBJ2-7, with D possibly TRBD1 on 8 matching bases. V was pared by 3 bases and J by 4 bases, with 25 bases between. The CDR3 sequence is 18 residues long. The germline V gene has CDR1 KGHSH and CDR2 LQKENI.

V gene TRBV7-9 combines with J gene TRBJ2-4, with 14 bases identical to TRBD2. Germline-derived CDR1 and CDR2 are SEHNR and FQNEAQ (reference sequence). The CDR3 has 16 amino acids. The J segment lost 6 bases and the V segment lost 0 bases, leaving 1 base of the junction unmatched. CDR3 region: CASSLAGTSGRNIQYF. CDR3 nucleotides: TGTGCCAGCAGCTTAGCCGGGACTAGCGGGAGAAACATTCAGTACTTC.

This sequence joins TRBV5-4 and TRBJ2-1; 15 nucleotides agree with TRBD2. This CDR3 is 18 amino acids long. V shed 4 bases and J 0 bases; nucleotides not matched to a gene: 5. Germline V gene data show CDR1 as SGHNT and CDR2 as YYREEE (reference sequence). For the CDR3, the DNA is TGTGCCAGCAGCGGGGGGACTAGCGGGAGGAGCTCCTACAATGAGCAGTTCTTC. It yields the protein CASSGGTSGRSSYNEQFF.

The V and J genes are TRBV28 and TRBJ1-5; D is undetermined. This CDR3 is built from 12 residues. V was trimmed by 6 bases and J by 5 bases, leaving 8 bases between them. Germline loops: CDR1 MDHEN, CDR2 SYDVKM. In nucleotides, the CDR3 is TGTGCCAGCAGCCGGCTGTATCAGCCCCAGCATTTT. It is translated as CASSRLYQPQHF.